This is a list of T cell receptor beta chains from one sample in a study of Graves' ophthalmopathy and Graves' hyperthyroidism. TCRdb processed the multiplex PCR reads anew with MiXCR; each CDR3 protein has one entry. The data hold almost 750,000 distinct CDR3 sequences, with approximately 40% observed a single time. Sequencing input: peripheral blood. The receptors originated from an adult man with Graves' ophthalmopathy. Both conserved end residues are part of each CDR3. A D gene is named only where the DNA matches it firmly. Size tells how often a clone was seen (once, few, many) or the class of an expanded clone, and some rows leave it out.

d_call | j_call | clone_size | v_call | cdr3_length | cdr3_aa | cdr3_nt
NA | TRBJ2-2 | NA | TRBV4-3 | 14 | CASSQDRDTGELFF | TGCGCCAGCAGCCAAGATCGGGACACCGGGGAGCTGTTTTTT
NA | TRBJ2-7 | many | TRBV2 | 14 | CASTMEGGLYEQYF | TGTGCCAGCACCATGGAGGGGGGTCTATACGAGCAGTACTTC
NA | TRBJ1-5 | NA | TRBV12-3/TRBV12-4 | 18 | CASGLVLSGTTSNQPQHF | TGTGCTAGTGGTTTGGTACTTTCCGGGACCACGAGCAATCAGCCCCAGCATTTT
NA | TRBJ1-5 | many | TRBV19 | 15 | CASSINSGTNQPQHF | TGTGCCAGTAGTATCAACTCAGGGACTAATCAGCCCCAGCATTTT
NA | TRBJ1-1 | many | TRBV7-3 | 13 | CASSLTAGTEAFF | TGTGCCAGCAGCTTAACGGCGGGAACTGAAGCTTTCTTT
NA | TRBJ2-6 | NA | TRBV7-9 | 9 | CASSWAGGF | TGTGCCAGCAGCTGGGCTGGGGGCTTC
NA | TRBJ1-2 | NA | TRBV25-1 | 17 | CASSQGYRDTINYGYTF | TGCGCCAGCAGCCAAGGTTACCGGGACACCATAAACTATGGCTACACCTTC
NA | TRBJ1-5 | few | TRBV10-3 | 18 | CASSYLAPFGGSNQPQHF | TGTGCCAGCAGTTATTTGGCACCGTTTGGAGGGAGCAATCAGCCCCAGCATTTT
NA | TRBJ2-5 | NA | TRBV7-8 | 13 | CASRNWYQETQYF | TGTGCCAGCAGGAACTGGTACCAAGAGACCCAGTACTTC
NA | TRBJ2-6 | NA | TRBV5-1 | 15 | CASSLGGAEANVLTF | TGCGCCAGCAGCTTGGGAGGGGCTGAGGCCAACGTCCTGACTTTC
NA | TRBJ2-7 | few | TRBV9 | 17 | CASSVGDVGQGAYEQYF | TGTGCCAGCAGCGTAGGGGACGTTGGGCAGGGAGCCTACGAGCAGTACTTC
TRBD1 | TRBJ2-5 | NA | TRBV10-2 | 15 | CASVGAGQGQETQYF | TGCGCCAGCGTTGGGGCGGGACAGGGACAGGAGACCCAGTACTTC
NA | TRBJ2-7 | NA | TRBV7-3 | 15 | CASSLALATGYEQYF | TGTGCCAGCAGCTTGGCCTTAGCGACAGGCTACGAGCAGTACTTC
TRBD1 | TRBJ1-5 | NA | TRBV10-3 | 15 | CATGTGGTSNQPQHF | TGTGCCACTGGGACAGGGGGCACAAGCAATCAGCCCCAGCATTTT
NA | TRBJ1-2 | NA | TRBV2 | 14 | CASSLIGGRGGYTF | TGTGCCAGCAGTTTGATCGGGGGGAGAGGCGGCTACACCTTC
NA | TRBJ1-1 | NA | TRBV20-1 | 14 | CSATGGGANTEAFF | TGCAGTGCCACGGGGGGGGGCGCGAACACTGAAGCTTTCTTT
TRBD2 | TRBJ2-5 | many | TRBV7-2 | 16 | CASSPGLAGGPETQYF | TGTGCCAGCAGCCCGGGACTAGCGGGAGGGCCGGAGACCCAGTACTTC
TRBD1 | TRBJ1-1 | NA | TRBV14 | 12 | CACSHDADRVVF | TGTGCCTGCAGCCATGATGCCGACAGGGTGGTCTTT
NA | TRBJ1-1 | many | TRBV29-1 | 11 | CSVDRGWWAFF | TGCAGCGTTGACCGGGGTTGGTGGGCTTTCTTT
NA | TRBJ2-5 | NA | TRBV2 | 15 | CVTERAALDQETQYF | TGTGTCACCGAACGGGCGGCGCTTGACCAAGAGACCCAGTACTTC
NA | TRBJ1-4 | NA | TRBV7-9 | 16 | CASSQTVGATNEKLFF | TGTGCCAGCAGCCAAACAGTTGGGGCAACTAATGAAAAACTGTTTTTT
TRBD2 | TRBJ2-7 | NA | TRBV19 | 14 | CASSSSGHTYEQYF | TGTGCCAGTAGTTCTAGCGGGCACACCTACGAGCAATACTTC
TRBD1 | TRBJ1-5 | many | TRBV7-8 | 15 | CASSLDRGGNQPQHF | TGTGCCAGCAGCTTAGACAGGGGTGGGAATCAGCCCCAGCATTTT
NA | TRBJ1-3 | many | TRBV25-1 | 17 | CASSESSLGISGNTIYF | TGTGCCAGCAGTGAATCCTCTCTCGGGATCTCTGGAAACACCATATATTTT
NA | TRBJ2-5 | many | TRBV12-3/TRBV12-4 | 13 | CASSFSGVETQYF | TGTGCCAGCAGTTTTTCAGGGGTAGAGACCCAGTACTTC
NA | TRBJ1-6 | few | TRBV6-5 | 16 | CASSYSASGANSPLHF | TGTGCCAGCAGTTACTCGGCCTCAGGGGCAAATTCACCCCTCCACTTT
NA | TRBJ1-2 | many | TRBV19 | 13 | CASRLRENYGYTF | TGTGCCAGTAGACTAAGGGAGAACTATGGCTACACCTTC
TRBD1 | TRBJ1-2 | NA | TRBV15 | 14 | CATSVHGTAYGYTF | TGTGCCACCAGCGTGCATGGGACAGCCTATGGCTACACCTTC
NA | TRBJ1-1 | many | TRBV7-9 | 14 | CASSLGTSNTEAFF | TGTGCCAGCAGCTTAGGGACATCGAACACTGAAGCTTTCTTT
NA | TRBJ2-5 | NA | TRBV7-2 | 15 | CASNTGEASNQPQYF | TGTGCCAGCAACACTGGGGAGGCATCAAATCAGCCCCAGTACTTC